This T cell receptor beta chain was sequenced during a study of technical replicates of blood from several donors. The CDR3 runs to 18 residues. Germline trimming cut 3 bases from V and 0 bases from J; bases unmatched to any gene: 11. Germline CDR1 is KGHSH and CDR2 is LQKENI. Sequencing was performed with immunoSEQ multiplex PCR; in TCRdb, only in-frame clones are kept and a portion is missing. The data hold some 66,000 clones, with 95% to 98% observed a single time. This receptor was identified in a human donor in good health. Sequenced material: T cells isolated from PBMCs. The V and J genes are TRBV18 and TRBJ2-4; TRBD1 agrees at 7 bases. The CDR3 coding sequence is TGTGCCAGCTCACCGCCGGACAGGCTCATGGTAGCCAAAAACATTCAGTACTTC. Translating it yields CASSPPDRLMVAKNIQYF.